The source of this TCR beta chain is a study of OX40 agonist ivuxolimab in advanced cancers. TCRdb's table, derived via immunoSEQ multiplex PCR, lists solely in-frame clones and lacks some. The profile shows 96,000 or so clones, 90% of them singletons. Trimming took 0 bases from V and 4 from J; bases not matched to a gene: 1. Germline assignment: CDR1 LGHNA and CDR2 YSLEER. The CDR3 extends over 15 amino acids. The rearrangement links TRBV4-3 to TRBJ2-1; 9 nucleotides agree with TRBD1. The receptor was derived from an adult with an advanced solid tumor such as melanoma, head and neck, liver or kidney cancer. Source: CD4+ or CD8+ T cells sorted from blood, taken in a trial of the OX40 agonist ivuxolimab. This CDR3 is CASSQEGQGYNEQFF. In nucleotides, the CDR3 is TGCGCCAGCAGCCAAGAGGGACAGGGATACAATGAGCAGTTCTTC.